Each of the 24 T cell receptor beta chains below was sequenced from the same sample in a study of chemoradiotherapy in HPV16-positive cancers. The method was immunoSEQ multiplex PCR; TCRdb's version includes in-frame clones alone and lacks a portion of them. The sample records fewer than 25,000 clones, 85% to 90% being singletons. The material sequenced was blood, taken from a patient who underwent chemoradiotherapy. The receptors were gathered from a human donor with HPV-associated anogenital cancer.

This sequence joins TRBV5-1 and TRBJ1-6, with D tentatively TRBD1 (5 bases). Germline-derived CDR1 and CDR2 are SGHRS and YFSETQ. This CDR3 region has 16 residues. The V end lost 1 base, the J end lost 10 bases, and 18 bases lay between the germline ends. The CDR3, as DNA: TGCGCCAGCAGCTTGAGTTCGGGGACGCGGGAGTCACCCCTCCACTTT. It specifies CASSLSSGTRESPLHF.

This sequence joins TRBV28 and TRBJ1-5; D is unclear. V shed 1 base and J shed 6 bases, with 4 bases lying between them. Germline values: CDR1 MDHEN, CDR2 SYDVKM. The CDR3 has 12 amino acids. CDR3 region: CASSLSAQPQHF. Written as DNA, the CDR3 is TGTGCCAGCAGTTTATCCGCTCAGCCCCAGCATTTT.

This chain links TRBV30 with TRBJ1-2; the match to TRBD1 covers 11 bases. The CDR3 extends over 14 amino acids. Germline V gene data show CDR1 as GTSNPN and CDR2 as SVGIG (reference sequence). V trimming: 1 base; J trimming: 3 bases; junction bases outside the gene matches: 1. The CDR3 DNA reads TGTGCCTGGAGTGAGGGACAGGGGGACTATGGCTACACCTTC. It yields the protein CAWSEGQGDYGYTF.

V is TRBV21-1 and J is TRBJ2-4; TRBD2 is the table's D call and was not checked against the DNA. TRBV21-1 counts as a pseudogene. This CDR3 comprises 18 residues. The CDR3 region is CASSKDSGGGIAKNIQYF. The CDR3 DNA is TGTGCCAGCAGCAAAGATAGCGGGGGGGGTATAGCCAAAAACATTCAGTACTTC.

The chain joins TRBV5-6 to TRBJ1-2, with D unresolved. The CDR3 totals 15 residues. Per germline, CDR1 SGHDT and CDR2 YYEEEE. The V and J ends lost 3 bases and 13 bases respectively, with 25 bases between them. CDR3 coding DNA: TGTGCCAGCAGCTCTATTGAGCAGGCGCTCACAAAGTGCACCTTC. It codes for CASSSIEQALTKCTF.

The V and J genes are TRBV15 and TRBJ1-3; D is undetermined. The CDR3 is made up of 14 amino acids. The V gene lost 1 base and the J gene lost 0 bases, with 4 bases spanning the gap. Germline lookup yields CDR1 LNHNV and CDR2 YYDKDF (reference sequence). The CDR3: CATSRGGSGNTIYF. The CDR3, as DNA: TGTGCCACCAGCAGAGGGGGCTCTGGAAACACCATATATTTT. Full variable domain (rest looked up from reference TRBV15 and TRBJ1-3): DAMVIQNPRYQVTQFGKPVTLSCSQTLNHNVMYWYQQKSSQAPKLLFHYYDKDFNNEADTPDNFQSRRPNTSFCFLDIRSPGLGDTAMYLCATSRGGSGNTIYFGEGSWLTVV.

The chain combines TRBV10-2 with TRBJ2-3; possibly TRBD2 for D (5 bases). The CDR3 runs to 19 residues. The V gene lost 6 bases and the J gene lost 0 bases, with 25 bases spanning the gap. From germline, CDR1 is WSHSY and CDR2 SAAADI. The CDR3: CASRRGNQQRRRSTDTQYF. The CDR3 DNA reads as TGCGCCAGCAGACGAGGGAATCAACAACGGAGAAGGAGCACAGATACGCAGTATTTT.

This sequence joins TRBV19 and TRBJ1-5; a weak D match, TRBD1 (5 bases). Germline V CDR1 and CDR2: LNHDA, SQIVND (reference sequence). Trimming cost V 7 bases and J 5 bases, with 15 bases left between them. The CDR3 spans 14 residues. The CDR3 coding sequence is TGTGCCAGTACCTTCGACAGTACCTATCAGCCCCAGCATTTT. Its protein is CASTFDSTYQPQHF.

The CDR3 spells CASRLTGELFF. CDR3 in DNA: TGTGCCAGCAGACTCACCGGGGAGCTGTTTTTT. This chain joins TRBV7-2 and TRBJ2-2; D gene unclear. V lost 6 bases and J lost 4, with 3 bases in between. This CDR3 has 11 amino acids. Germline assignment: CDR1 SGHTA and CDR2 FQGNSA.

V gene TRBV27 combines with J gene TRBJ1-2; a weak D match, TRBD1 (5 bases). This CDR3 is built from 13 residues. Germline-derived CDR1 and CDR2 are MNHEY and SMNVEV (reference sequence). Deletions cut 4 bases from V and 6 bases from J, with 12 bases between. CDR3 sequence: CASSSTVLDGYTF. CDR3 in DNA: TGTGCCAGCAGTTCGACAGTACTGGATGGCTACACCTTC.

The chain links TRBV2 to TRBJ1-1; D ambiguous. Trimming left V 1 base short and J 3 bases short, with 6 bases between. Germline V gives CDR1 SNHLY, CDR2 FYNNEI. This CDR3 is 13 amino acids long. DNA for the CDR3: TGTGCCAGCAGTGAAGGGTGGGACACTGAAGCTTTCTTT. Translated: CASSEGWDTEAFF.

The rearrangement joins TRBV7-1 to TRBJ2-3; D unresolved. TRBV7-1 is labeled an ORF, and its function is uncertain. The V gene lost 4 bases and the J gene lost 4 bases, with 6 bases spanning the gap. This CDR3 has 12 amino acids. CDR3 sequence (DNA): TGTGCCAGCAGCTTCGGCCCAGATACGCAGTATTTT. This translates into CASSFGPDTQYF.

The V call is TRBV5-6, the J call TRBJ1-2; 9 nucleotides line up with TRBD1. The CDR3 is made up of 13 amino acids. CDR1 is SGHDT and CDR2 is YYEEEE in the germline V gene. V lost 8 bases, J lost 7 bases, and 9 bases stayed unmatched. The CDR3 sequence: CASEPGQGFGYTF. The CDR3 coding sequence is TGTGCCAGTGAGCCGGGACAGGGATTTGGCTACACCTTC.

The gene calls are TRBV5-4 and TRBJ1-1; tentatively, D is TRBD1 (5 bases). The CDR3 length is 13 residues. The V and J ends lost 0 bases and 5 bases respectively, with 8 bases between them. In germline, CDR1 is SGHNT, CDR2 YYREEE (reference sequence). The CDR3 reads CASSLAGRTEAFF. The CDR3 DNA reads TGTGCCAGCAGCTTGGCAGGGAGGACTGAAGCTTTCTTT.

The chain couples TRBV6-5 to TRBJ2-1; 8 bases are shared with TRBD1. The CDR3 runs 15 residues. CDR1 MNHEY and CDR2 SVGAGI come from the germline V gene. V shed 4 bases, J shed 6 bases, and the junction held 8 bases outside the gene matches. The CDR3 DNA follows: TGTGCCAGCAGTTTTCGCGGACAGGGTATCAATGAGCAGTTCTTC. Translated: CASSFRGQGINEQFF.

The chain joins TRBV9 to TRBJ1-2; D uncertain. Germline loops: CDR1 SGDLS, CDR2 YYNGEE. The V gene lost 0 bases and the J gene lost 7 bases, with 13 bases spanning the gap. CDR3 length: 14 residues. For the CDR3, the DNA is TGTGCCAGCAGCGTAGAGTCCGTGCGGGGTGGCTACACCTTC. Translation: CASSVESVRGGYTF. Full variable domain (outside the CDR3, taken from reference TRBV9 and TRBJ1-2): DSGVTQTPKHLITATGQRVTLRCSPRSGDLSVYWYQQSLDQGLQFLIQYYNGEERAKGNILERFSAQQFPDLHSELNLSSLELGDSALYFCASSVESVRGGYTFGSGTRLTVV.

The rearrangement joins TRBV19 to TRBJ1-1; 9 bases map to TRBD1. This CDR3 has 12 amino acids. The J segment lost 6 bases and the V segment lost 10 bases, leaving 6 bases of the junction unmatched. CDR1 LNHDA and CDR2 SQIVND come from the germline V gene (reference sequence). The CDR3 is CATGTGLSEAFF. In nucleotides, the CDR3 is TGTGCCACCGGGACAGGGCTCTCTGAAGCTTTCTTT.

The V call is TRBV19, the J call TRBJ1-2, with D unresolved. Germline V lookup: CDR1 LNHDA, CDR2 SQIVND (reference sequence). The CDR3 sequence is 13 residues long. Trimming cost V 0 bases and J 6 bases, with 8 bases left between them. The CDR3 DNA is TGTGCCAGTAGTATAGAGGAAGCGGATGGCTACACCTTC. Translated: CASSIEEADGYTF. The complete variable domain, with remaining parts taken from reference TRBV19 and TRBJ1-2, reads DGGITQSPKYLFRKEGQNVTLSCEQNLNHDAMYWYRQDPGQGLRLIYYSQIVNDFQKGDIAEGYSVSREKKESFPLTVTSAQKNPTAFYLCASSIEEADGYTFGSGTRLTVV.

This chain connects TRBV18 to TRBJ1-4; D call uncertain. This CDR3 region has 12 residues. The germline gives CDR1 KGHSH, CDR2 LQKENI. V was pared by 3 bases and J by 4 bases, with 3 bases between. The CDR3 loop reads CASSPVNEKLFF. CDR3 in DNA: TGTGCCAGCTCACCTGTTAATGAAAAACTGTTTTTT.

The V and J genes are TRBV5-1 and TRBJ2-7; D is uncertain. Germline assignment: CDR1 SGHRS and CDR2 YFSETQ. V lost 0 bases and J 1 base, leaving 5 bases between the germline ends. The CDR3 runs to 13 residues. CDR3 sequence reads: CASSLDVSYEQYF. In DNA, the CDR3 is TGCGCCAGCAGCTTGGACGTTTCCTACGAGCAGTACTTC. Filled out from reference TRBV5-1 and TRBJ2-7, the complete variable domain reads KAGVTQTPRYLIKTRGQQVTLSCSPISGHRSVSWYQQTPGQGLQFLFEYFSETQRNKGNFPGRFSGRQFSNSRSEMNVSTLELGDSALYLCASSLDVSYEQYFGPGTRLTVT.

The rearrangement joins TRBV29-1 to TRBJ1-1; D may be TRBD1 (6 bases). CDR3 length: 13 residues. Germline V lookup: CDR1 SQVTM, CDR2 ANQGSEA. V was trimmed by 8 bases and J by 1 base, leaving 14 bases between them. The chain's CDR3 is CSMRGQTNTEAFF. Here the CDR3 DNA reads TGCAGCATGAGAGGACAGACGAACACTGAAGCTTTCTTT.

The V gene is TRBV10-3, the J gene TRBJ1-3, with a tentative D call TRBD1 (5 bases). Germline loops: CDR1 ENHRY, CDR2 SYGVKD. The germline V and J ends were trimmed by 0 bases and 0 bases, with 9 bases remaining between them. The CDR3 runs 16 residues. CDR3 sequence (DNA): TGTGCCATCAGTGAGTCTGGGGCAGCCTCTGGAAACACCATATATTTT. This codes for CAISESGAASGNTIYF.

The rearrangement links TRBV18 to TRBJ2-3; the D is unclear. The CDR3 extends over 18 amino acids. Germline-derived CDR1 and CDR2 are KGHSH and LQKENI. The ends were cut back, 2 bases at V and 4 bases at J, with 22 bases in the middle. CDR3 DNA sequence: TGTGCCAGCTCACCATATAGCCTAGTCTCATTATCGTCAGATACGCAGTATTTT. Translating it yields CASSPYSLVSLSSDTQYF. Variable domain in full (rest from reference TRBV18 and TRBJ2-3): NAGVMQNPRHLVRRRGQEARLRCSPMKGHSHVYWYRQLPEEGLKFMVYLQKENIIDESGMPKERFSAEFPKEGPSILRIQQVVRGDSAAYFCASSPYSLVSLSSDTQYFGPGTRLTVL.

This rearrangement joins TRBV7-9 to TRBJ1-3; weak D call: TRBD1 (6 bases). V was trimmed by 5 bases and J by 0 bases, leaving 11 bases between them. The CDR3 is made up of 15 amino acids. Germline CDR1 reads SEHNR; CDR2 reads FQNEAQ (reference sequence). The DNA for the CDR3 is TGTGCCAGCAGCAGAGGGGGAAGCTCTGGAAACACCATATATTTT. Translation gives CASSRGGSSGNTIYF. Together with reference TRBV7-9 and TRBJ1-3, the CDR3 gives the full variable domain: DTGVSQNPRHKITKRGQNVTFRCDPISEHNRLYWYRQTLGQGPEFLTYFQNEAQLEKSRLLSDRFSAERPKGSFSTLEIQRTEQGDSAMYLCASSRGGSSGNTIYFGEGSWLTVV.